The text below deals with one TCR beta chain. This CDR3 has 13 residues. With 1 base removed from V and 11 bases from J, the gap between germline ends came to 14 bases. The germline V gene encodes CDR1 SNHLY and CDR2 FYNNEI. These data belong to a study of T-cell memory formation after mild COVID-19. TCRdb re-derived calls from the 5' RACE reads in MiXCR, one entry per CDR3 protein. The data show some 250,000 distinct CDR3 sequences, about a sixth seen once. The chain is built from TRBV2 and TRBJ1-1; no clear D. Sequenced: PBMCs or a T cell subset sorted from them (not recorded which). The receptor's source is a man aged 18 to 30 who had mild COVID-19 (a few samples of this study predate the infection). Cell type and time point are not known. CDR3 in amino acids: CASSEVGRSGAFF. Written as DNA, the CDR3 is TGTGCCAGCAGTGAAGTAGGCCGCTCGGGCGCTTTCTTT. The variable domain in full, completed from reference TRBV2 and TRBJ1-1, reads EPEVTQTPSHQVTQMGQEVILRCVPISNHLYFYWYRQILGQKVEFLVSFYNNEISEKSEIFDDQFSVERPDGSNFTLKIRSTKLEDSAMYFCASSEVGRSGAFFGQGTRLTVV.